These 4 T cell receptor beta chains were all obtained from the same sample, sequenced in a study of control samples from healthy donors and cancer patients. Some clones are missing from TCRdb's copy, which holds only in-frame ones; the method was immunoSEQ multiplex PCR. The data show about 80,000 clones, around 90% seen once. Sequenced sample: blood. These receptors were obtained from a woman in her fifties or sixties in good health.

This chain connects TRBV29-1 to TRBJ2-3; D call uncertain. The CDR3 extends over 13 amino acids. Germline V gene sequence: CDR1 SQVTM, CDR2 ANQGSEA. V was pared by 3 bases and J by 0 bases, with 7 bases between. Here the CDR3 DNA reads TGCAGCGTTGAGGGGTATAGCACAGATACGCAGTATTTT. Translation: CSVEGYSTDTQYF.

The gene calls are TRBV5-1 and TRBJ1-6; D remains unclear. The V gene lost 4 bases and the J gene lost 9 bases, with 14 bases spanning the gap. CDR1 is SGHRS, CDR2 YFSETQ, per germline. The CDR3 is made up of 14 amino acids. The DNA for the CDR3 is TGCGCCAGCAGCGCGGACCCCGGGAGTTCACCCCTCCACTTT. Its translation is CASSADPGSSPLHF.

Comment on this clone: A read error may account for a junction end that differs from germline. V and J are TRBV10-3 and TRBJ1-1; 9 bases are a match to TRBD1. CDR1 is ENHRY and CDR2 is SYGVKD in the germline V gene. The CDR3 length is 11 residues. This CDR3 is CATQGGTGLIF. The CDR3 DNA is TGTGCCACCCAGGGTGGGACAGGGCTGATCTTT.

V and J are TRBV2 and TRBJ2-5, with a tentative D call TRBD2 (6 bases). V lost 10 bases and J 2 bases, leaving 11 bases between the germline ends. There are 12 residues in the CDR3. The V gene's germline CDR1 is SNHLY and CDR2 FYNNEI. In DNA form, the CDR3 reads TGTGCCACGCTGACTAGGCAAGAGACCCAGTACTTC. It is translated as CATLTRQETQYF.